This is a list of T cell receptor beta chains from one sample in a study of cytomegalovirus exposure and HLA in healthy donors. Profiling relied on immunoSEQ multiplex PCR, and the TCRdb table lists in-frame clones only, not all of them. The sample carries about 98,000 clones, over 65% recorded once. The sequencing input was PBMCs. These receptors were taken from a man in his fifties or sixties in good health and CMV-seropositive. Both conserved end residues are part of each CDR3. Fields, in order: J gene, D gene, V gene, clone size, CDR3 protein, CDR3 DNA. A D gene is named only where the DNA matches it firmly. Only part of the rows carry a size: once, few, many, or a class if the clone is expanded.

j_call: TRBJ1-2; d_call: -; v_call: TRBV18; clone_size: -; cdr3_aa: CASSSLSDSNYGYTF; cdr3_nt: TGTGCCAGCTCCTCTCTGTCAGATTCTAACTATGGCTACACCTTC
j_call: TRBJ2-3; d_call: TRBD1; v_call: TRBV15; clone_size: -; cdr3_aa: CATSRDRTGGLTDTQYF; cdr3_nt: TGTGCCACCAGCAGAGACCGGACAGGGGGCTTAACAGATACGCAGTATTTT
j_call: TRBJ2-3; d_call: TRBD2; v_call: TRBV29-1; clone_size: -; cdr3_aa: CSVEGLAGGPSDTQYF; cdr3_nt: TGCAGCGTTGAAGGTCTAGCGGGGGGGCCCTCAGATACGCAGTATTTT
j_call: TRBJ1-2; d_call: TRBD1; v_call: TRBV14; clone_size: -; cdr3_aa: CASSPGTDINYGYTF; cdr3_nt: TGTGCCAGCAGCCCCGGGACAGATATTAACTATGGCTACACCTTC
j_call: TRBJ2-4; d_call: TRBD2; v_call: TRBV10-3; clone_size: -; cdr3_aa: CAISGTSGRGGNIQYF; cdr3_nt: TGTGCCATCAGCGGGACTAGCGGGCGGGGGGGAAACATTCAGTACTTC
j_call: TRBJ2-7; d_call: TRBD1; v_call: TRBV5-6; clone_size: -; cdr3_aa: CASSLGQGSYEQYF; cdr3_nt: TGTGCCAGCAGCTTAGGACAGGGCTCCTACGAGCAGTACTTC
j_call: TRBJ1-1; d_call: TRBD1; v_call: TRBV11-3; clone_size: -; cdr3_aa: CASSQGTGSLNTEAFF; cdr3_nt: TGTGCCAGCAGCCAAGGGACAGGGTCCTTGAACACTGAAGCTTTCTTT
j_call: TRBJ2-7; d_call: -; v_call: TRBV7-6; clone_size: few; cdr3_aa: CASSLRQGGRGREQYF; cdr3_nt: TGTGCCAGCAGCTTACGACAGGGAGGACGAGGCCGCGAGCAGTACTTC
j_call: TRBJ2-7; d_call: -; v_call: TRBV7-9; clone_size: -; cdr3_aa: CASSLGQFYEQYF; cdr3_nt: TGTGCCAGCAGCCTTGGACAGTTCTACGAGCAGTACTTC
j_call: TRBJ1-6; d_call: -; v_call: TRBV28; clone_size: -; cdr3_aa: CASIRQGGSPLHF; cdr3_nt: TGTGCCAGCATCAGGCAAGGGGGTTCACCCCTCCACTTT
j_call: TRBJ1-1; d_call: TRBD1; v_call: TRBV11-2; clone_size: -; cdr3_aa: CASSFGTVIEAFF; cdr3_nt: TGTGCCAGCAGCTTCGGGACAGTAATTGAAGCTTTCTTT
j_call: TRBJ2-7; d_call: TRBD1; v_call: TRBV6-1; clone_size: few; cdr3_aa: CATGQGHEQYF; cdr3_nt: TGTGCCACCGGACAGGGCCACGAGCAGTACTTC
j_call: TRBJ2-5; d_call: -; v_call: TRBV7-3; clone_size: -; cdr3_aa: CASSLTSFETQYF; cdr3_nt: TGTGCCAGCAGCTTAACTAGTTTCGAGACCCAGTACTTC
j_call: TRBJ1-1; d_call: -; v_call: TRBV27; clone_size: -; cdr3_aa: CASSLSGGLGLGTEAFF; cdr3_nt: TGTGCCAGCAGTTTATCAGGAGGGTTGGGCTTGGGCACTGAAGCTTTCTTT
j_call: TRBJ2-3; d_call: TRBD2; v_call: TRBV7-6; clone_size: -; cdr3_aa: CASTRTSGLTDTQYF; cdr3_nt: TGTGCCAGCACGCGGACTAGCGGACTCACAGATACGCAGTATTTT
j_call: TRBJ2-3; d_call: -; v_call: TRBV28; clone_size: -; cdr3_aa: CASSLPQFGTDTQYF; cdr3_nt: TGTGCCAGCAGTTTACCACAATTCGGCACAGATACGCAGTATTTT
j_call: TRBJ1-2; d_call: TRBD1; v_call: TRBV5-6; clone_size: -; cdr3_aa: CASSRDRGYGYTF; cdr3_nt: TGTGCCAGCAGCCGGGACAGGGGCTATGGCTACACCTTC
j_call: TRBJ2-3; d_call: -; v_call: TRBV6-7; clone_size: -; cdr3_aa: CASSYSRGISDTQYF; cdr3_nt: TGTGCCAGCAGTTACTCTCGGGGGATCTCGGATACGCAGTATTTT
j_call: TRBJ2-7; d_call: -; v_call: TRBV7-2; clone_size: once; cdr3_aa: CASSSMTVGYYEQYF; cdr3_nt: TGTGCCAGCAGCTCTATGACAGTGGGCTACTACGAGCAGTACTTC
j_call: TRBJ1-5; d_call: -; v_call: TRBV21-1; clone_size: -; cdr3_aa: CASSKNSGQDYYCNQPQHF; cdr3_nt: -
j_call: TRBJ2-7; d_call: TRBD2; v_call: TRBV4-3; clone_size: -; cdr3_aa: CASSPVVGQGSTSGASYEQYF; cdr3_nt: TGCGCCAGCAGCCCCGTGGTCGGACAGGGGTCGACTAGCGGGGCGTCCTACGAGCAGTACTTC
j_call: TRBJ1-2; d_call: -; v_call: TRBV29-1; clone_size: -; cdr3_aa: CSVVRAGWNGYTF; cdr3_nt: TGCAGCGTTGTCCGCGCAGGGTGGAATGGCTACACCTTC
j_call: TRBJ2-3; d_call: -; v_call: TRBV30; clone_size: -; cdr3_aa: CAWSVWLAEHTQYF; cdr3_nt: TGTGCCTGGAGTGTGTGGCTAGCCGAACATACGCAGTATTTT
j_call: TRBJ2-3; d_call: -; v_call: TRBV5-1; clone_size: -; cdr3_aa: CASSLKWAPDTQYF; cdr3_nt: TGCGCCAGCAGCTTGAAGTGGGCCCCAGATACGCAGTATTTT
j_call: TRBJ2-3; d_call: TRBD2; v_call: TRBV5-1; clone_size: -; cdr3_aa: CASSISGGAIDTQYF; cdr3_nt: TGCGCCAGCAGCATTAGCGGGGGGGCTATAGATACGCAGTATTTT
j_call: TRBJ1-1; d_call: -; v_call: TRBV7-3; clone_size: -; cdr3_aa: CASSLSRGTEAFF; cdr3_nt: TGTGCCAGCAGCTTATCAAGAGGTACTGAAGCTTTCTTT
j_call: TRBJ1-6; d_call: -; v_call: TRBV5-1; clone_size: -; cdr3_aa: CASSPSGLYNSPLHF; cdr3_nt: TGCGCCAGCAGCCCATCGGGTTTATATAATTCACCCCTCCACTTT
j_call: TRBJ2-1; d_call: TRBD1; v_call: TRBV7-9; clone_size: -; cdr3_aa: CASSLEQGAPGDDEQFF; cdr3_nt: TGTGCCAGCAGCTTAGAACAGGGGGCGCCGGGTGACGATGAGCAGTTCTTC
j_call: TRBJ2-5; d_call: -; v_call: TRBV11-1; clone_size: once; cdr3_aa: CASSPLYGGQETQYF; cdr3_nt: TGTGCCAGCAGCCCACTTTATGGGGGGCAAGAGACCCAGTACTTC
j_call: TRBJ1-5; d_call: TRBD1; v_call: TRBV6-1; clone_size: few; cdr3_aa: CASWGKQGPFQPQHF; cdr3_nt: TGTGCCAGCTGGGGCAAACAGGGGCCCTTCCAGCCCCAGCATTTT
j_call: TRBJ2-7; d_call: -; v_call: TRBV6-1; clone_size: -; cdr3_aa: CASNQINRRHEQYF; cdr3_nt: TGTGCCAGCAACCAAATCAACCGCCGACACGAGCAGTACTTC
j_call: TRBJ2-5; d_call: TRBD1; v_call: TRBV9; clone_size: -; cdr3_aa: CASSRTGGDPQYF; cdr3_nt: TGTGCCAGCAGCCGGACAGGGGGCGATCCCCAGTACTTC
j_call: TRBJ1-2; d_call: TRBD1; v_call: TRBV5-6; clone_size: few; cdr3_aa: CASGQVGYGYTF; cdr3_nt: TGTGCCAGCGGACAGGTTGGCTATGGCTACACCTTC
j_call: TRBJ1-6; d_call: TRBD1; v_call: TRBV11-1; clone_size: -; cdr3_aa: CASSARQGNNSPLHF; cdr3_nt: TGTGCCAGCAGCGCCAGACAGGGGAATAATTCACCCCTCCACTTT
j_call: TRBJ2-7; d_call: -; v_call: TRBV9; clone_size: once; cdr3_aa: CASSVAPSGYEQYF; cdr3_nt: TGTGCCAGCAGCGTAGCACCCTCCGGCTACGAGCAGTACTTC
j_call: TRBJ1-2; d_call: -; v_call: TRBV7-9; clone_size: -; cdr3_aa: CSSSSDRLLYGYTF; cdr3_nt: TGTTCCAGCAGCTCCGACAGACTTCTCTATGGCTACACCTTC
j_call: TRBJ1-5; d_call: -; v_call: TRBV18; clone_size: -; cdr3_aa: CASSPQGNSNQPQHF; cdr3_nt: TGTGCCAGCTCACCTCAGGGTAATAGCAATCAGCCCCAGCATTTT
j_call: TRBJ1-5; d_call: -; v_call: TRBV19; clone_size: -; cdr3_aa: CASSISPPGGNQPQHF; cdr3_nt: TGTGCCAGTAGTATTTCCCCGCCGGGGGGTAATCAGCCCCAGCATTTT
j_call: TRBJ2-5; d_call: TRBD2; v_call: TRBV30; clone_size: -; cdr3_aa: CAWSPTSGSQETQYF; cdr3_nt: TGTGCCTGGAGTCCGACTAGCGGGTCCCAAGAGACCCAGTACTTC
j_call: TRBJ2-7; d_call: TRBD1; v_call: TRBV19; clone_size: -; cdr3_aa: CASSTQGQGATYEQYF; cdr3_nt: TGTGCCAGTAGTACCCAGGGACAGGGGGCTACCTACGAGCAGTACTTC
j_call: TRBJ2-6; d_call: -; v_call: TRBV7-2; clone_size: -; cdr3_aa: CASSLQSGANVLTF; cdr3_nt: TGTGCCAGCAGCCTCCAGTCTGGGGCCAACGTCCTGACTTTC
j_call: TRBJ2-3; d_call: -; v_call: TRBV6-6; clone_size: few; cdr3_aa: CASSYSEVDTQYF; cdr3_nt: TGTGCCAGCAGTTACTCGGAGGTAGATACGCAGTATTTT
j_call: TRBJ2-2; d_call: TRBD2; v_call: TRBV7-8; clone_size: -; cdr3_aa: CASSKLAGITGELFF; cdr3_nt: TGTGCCAGCAGCAAACTAGCGGGGATAACCGGGGAGCTGTTTTTT
j_call: TRBJ2-7; d_call: -; v_call: TRBV4-2; clone_size: few; cdr3_aa: CASSQQGHQPSSEQYF; cdr3_nt: TGTGCCAGCAGCCAGCAGGGGCACCAACCCTCCAGCGAGCAGTACTTC
j_call: TRBJ2-1; d_call: TRBD2; v_call: TRBV27; clone_size: -; cdr3_aa: CASSLWGGLGNEQFF; cdr3_nt: TGTGCCAGCAGTTTGTGGGGGGGGTTAGGCAATGAGCAGTTCTTC
j_call: TRBJ2-1; d_call: -; v_call: TRBV10-1; clone_size: -; cdr3_aa: CASSPLSSGTNEQFF; cdr3_nt: TGCGCCAGCAGTCCGCTCTCTTCAGGGACAAATGAGCAGTTCTTC
j_call: TRBJ1-2; d_call: TRBD1; v_call: TRBV5-8; clone_size: -; cdr3_aa: CASSEWTGGRYGYTF; cdr3_nt: TGTGCCAGCAGCGAGTGGACAGGGGGCCGTTATGGCTACACCTTC